Sequencing of this TCR beta chain was carried out in a study of breast tumors, draining lymph nodes, adjacent tissues. Whole-study findings and limits: Data fit most tumor T cells coming from lymph node, expanding in tumor. Tumor T cell lymph node origin was a supported hypothesis, not proven. Tumor and nontumor repertoires were significantly more similar in luminal-like than in basal-like breast cancer. Compared with lymph nodes, tumors were less diverse; compared with nontumor tissue, more.

Breast cancer patients provided tissue from their axillary draining lymph nodes. Remarks on this clonotype: Its target is unknown. One end of the junction does not line up with germline, which may come from a read error.

This CDR3 is built from 14 residues. CDR1 is SNHLY, CDR2 FYNNEI, per germline. MiXCR, run by TCRdb on the multiplex PCR reads, gives a single entry per CDR3 protein. The repertoire holds about 200,000 distinct CDR3 sequences, with under 40% as singletons. The sequence derives from a female donor with breast cancer. Some clones in this sample may be carry-over from other donors' samples. The specimen sequenced was axillary lymph node tissue. This rearrangement joins TRBV2 to TRBJ2-5; D not resolved. In nucleotides, the CDR3 is TGTGCCAGCAAAAAACGGGCGATCCAAGGGACCCAGTACTTC. This codes for CASKKRAIQGTQYF.